This note documents a single T cell receptor (beta chain) sequence. The record originates from a study of blood T cell repertoires in COVID-19. Study as a whole: The United States, Italy and Spain were the sources of the acute and convalescent COVID-19 samples.

This study enrolled people aged roughly 18 to 100 from approximately 25 US geographic areas. Two negative PCRs, clearance, or symptom resolution characterized the recovered Cohort 3 donors. The assay was immunoSEQ multiplex PCR, and TCRdb's table has in-frame clones only and misses some. The profile shows hundreds of thousands of clones, about 89% of them singletons. Germline loops: CDR1 LNHNV, CDR2 YYDKDF (reference sequence). This CDR3 contains 16 residues. The V end lost 5 bases, the J end lost 3 bases, and 19 bases lay between the germline ends. The clonotype was recovered from a woman in her thirties or forties who had recovered from COVID-19. The sequencing input was PBMCs or T cells enriched from blood (not recorded which). The chain links TRBV15 to TRBJ1-2; D gene ambiguous. CDR3 residues: CATSGLATGWDYGYTF. In DNA, the CDR3 is TGTGCCACCAGCGGATTAGCGACCGGGTGGGACTATGGCTACACCTTC.